Below, 29 T cell receptor beta chains from the same sample are listed, as sequenced in a study of graft-versus-host responses after intestinal transplantation. The assay was immunoSEQ multiplex PCR, and TCRdb's table has in-frame clones only and misses some. The sample consists of roughly 60,000 clones, 80% to 90% of them appearing once. The sample here was PBMCs, taken 26 days after transplant. The origin of the receptors is a human patient who received an intestinal transplant, so some T cells may come from the graft donor.

The gene calls are TRBV6-5 and TRBJ2-7, with D tentatively TRBD1 (5 bases). From germline, CDR1 is MNHEY and CDR2 SVGAGI. The CDR3 extends over 14 amino acids. The V end was cut by 2 bases, the J end by 5 bases, with 13 bases between. The CDR3 nucleotides are TGTGCCAGCAGTTACGGAGACAGCTTTAACGAGCAGTACTTC. Residues: CASSYGDSFNEQYF.

The V and J genes are TRBV9 and TRBJ1-1; D is unresolved. Germline V gene lookup returns CDR1 SGDLS and CDR2 YYNGEE. V lost 0 bases and J lost 0, with 6 bases in between. The CDR3 runs to 14 residues. CDR3 nucleotides: TGTGCCAGCAGCGTAGGCTCTATGAACACTGAAGCTTTCTTT. Residues: CASSVGSMNTEAFF.

This clone has a single count. V is TRBV5-6 and J is TRBJ2-7; TRBD1 is a possible D gene (6 bases). Per the germline V gene, CDR1 is SGHDT and CDR2 is YYEEEE. This CDR3 contains 12 residues. V dropped 5 bases and J dropped 6 bases, with 12 bases sitting between them. The CDR3 region has the DNA TGTGCCAGCAGTTTAGACAGGTCCGAGCAGTACGTC. Translating it yields CASSLDRSEQYV.

This sequence joins TRBV6-5 and TRBJ2-7, with a weak D call TRBD2 (5 bases). Per the germline V gene, CDR1 is MNHEY and CDR2 is SVGAGI. V lost 7 bases to trimming and J lost 5 bases, with 15 bases between them. This CDR3 has 13 residues. Written as DNA, the CDR3 is TGTGCCAGCACCGACTATCGGAGGAACGAGCAGTACTTC. This codes for CASTDYRRNEQYF.

This chain uses TRBV5-4 with TRBJ2-2, with 7 bases fitting TRBD1. The CDR3 extends over 17 amino acids. The V segment lost 5 bases and the J segment 3 bases; nucleotides outside the gene matches: 13. Germline V CDR1 and CDR2: SGHNT, YYREEE (reference sequence). CDR3 coding DNA: TGTGCCAGCAGTGGCGACCCAGGGGGTATCGACACCGGGGAGCTGTTTTTT. This translates into CASSGDPGGIDTGELFF.

V is TRBV5-8 and J is TRBJ2-1, with TRBD2 matching 7 bases. The CDR3 extends over 15 amino acids. Germline V CDR1 and CDR2: SGHTS, YDEGEE. J was trimmed by 6 bases and V by 4 bases; bases with no gene match: 10. CDR3 sequence reads: CASSIAGSSPNEQFF. The CDR3 region has the DNA TGTGCCAGCAGCATAGCGGGTTCATCCCCCAATGAGCAGTTCTTC.

The chain combines TRBV11-3 with TRBJ2-3, with 11 bases fitting TRBD2. Trimming took 3 bases from V and 2 from J; bases not matched to a gene: 4. The CDR3 has 16 residues. The germline CDR1 and CDR2 sequences are SGHNT and YENEEA. The CDR3 here is CASSFTSGGNTDTQYF. For the CDR3, the DNA is TGTGCCAGCAGCTTCACTAGCGGGGGAAACACAGATACGCAGTATTTT.

This sequence joins TRBV19 and TRBJ2-2; maybe TRBD2 (5 bases). The CDR3 consists of 14 residues. Trimming removed 5 bases from V and 2 bases from J, with 9 bases in between. The germline gives CDR1 LNHDA, CDR2 SQIVND (reference sequence). CDR3 nucleotide sequence: TGTGCCAGTAGTGATGGACTCAACACCGGGGAGCTGTTTTTT. Amino acids: CASSDGLNTGELFF.

V usage is TRBV29-1 and J usage is TRBJ1-2; D is unclear. The CDR3 is 11 amino acids. Germline-derived CDR1 and CDR2 are SQVTM and ANQGSEA. V was trimmed by 4 bases and J by 7 bases, leaving 10 bases between them. This chain's CDR3 is CSVVTATGYTF. The CDR3 nucleotides are TGCAGCGTTGTTACCGCTACTGGCTACACCTTC.

The genes are TRBV28 and TRBJ2-4; TRBD2 aligns across 8 bases. Germline lookup yields CDR1 MDHEN and CDR2 SYDVKM. V dropped 7 bases and J dropped 7; count of bases not matched to a gene: 12. There are 15 residues in the CDR3. The CDR3 region has the DNA TGTGCCAGCACCATCGGGGGGGGCGGGGGGAACATTCAGTACTTC. It is translated as CASTIGGGGGNIQYF.

The chain is built from TRBV10-1 and TRBJ1-6, with TRBD1 matching over 9 bases. The CDR3 is made up of 16 amino acids. The junction had 16 bases not matched to a gene; V was cut back by 10 bases and J by 9 bases. Germline V CDR1 and CDR2: WNHNN, SYGVQD (reference sequence). CDR3 in DNA: TGCGCCACGAAGACCGGGACAGGGCCTTTAGTTTCACCCCTCCACTTT. The encoded protein is CATKTGTGPLVSPLHF.

The genes are TRBV5-1 and TRBJ2-2, with 7 positions matching TRBD1. The CDR3 length is 16 residues. In germline, CDR1 is SGHRS, CDR2 YFSETQ. V lost 1 base, J lost 7 bases, and 10 bases stayed unmatched. The CDR3 DNA reads TGCGCCAGCAGCTTGCACCTGACAGGGCGGAGCGGGGAGCTGTTTTTT. This codes for CASSLHLTGRSGELFF.

The rearrangement uses TRBV7-6 and TRBJ2-1, with 16 bases identical to TRBD2. This CDR3 is 17 amino acids long. V shed 5 bases and J 7 bases; nucleotides not matched to a gene: 8. Germline values: CDR1 SGHVS, CDR2 FNYEAQ. DNA for the CDR3: TGTGCCAGCAGCCCCGGGACTAGCGGGAGGGCAGGGAATGAGCAGTTCTTC. Protein: CASSPGTSGRAGNEQFF.

This chain links TRBV11-3 with TRBJ2-7; tentative D call: TRBD2 (6 bases). Germline V gene lookup returns CDR1 SGHNT and CDR2 YENEEA. This CDR3 is 16 amino acids long. The ends were cut back, 1 base at V and 6 bases at J, with 19 bases in the middle. CDR3 in DNA: TGTGCCAGCAGCTTAGTCGGGGGAATAGTTGAAGGCGAGCAGTACGTC. Translated: CASSLVGGIVEGEQYV.

The rearrangement joins TRBV7-8 to TRBJ1-5; D uncertain. Germline V gives CDR1 SGHVS, CDR2 FQNEAQ. Trimming left V 4 bases short and J 6 bases short, with 7 bases between. The CDR3 totals 12 residues. The CDR3 region has the DNA TGTGCCAGCAGCTCCGGTTTTCAGCCCCAGCATTTT. Its protein product is CASSSGFQPQHF.

This clone is a singleton in its sample. The rearrangement joins TRBV7-2 to TRBJ1-5; D call uncertain. The CDR3 covers 14 residues. The germline V and J ends were trimmed by 0 bases and 7 bases, with 10 bases remaining between them. The germline V gene encodes CDR1 SGHTA and CDR2 FQGNSA. In nucleotides, the CDR3 is TGTGCCAGCAGCTTAGCACAGTGGGCCCAGCCCCAGCATTTT. Translation gives CASSLAQWAQPQHF.

This clone was recorded a few times. The rearrangement joins TRBV6-5 to TRBJ2-1; possibly TRBD2 for D (5 bases). The ends were cut back, 6 bases at V and 3 bases at J, with 9 bases in the middle. This CDR3 is 13 amino acids long. Germline CDR1 and CDR2: MNHEY and SVGAGI. The DNA for the CDR3 is TGTGCCAGCAGCTCCCGGGACTACAATGAGCAGTTCTTC. Translation gives CASSSRDYNEQFF.

V usage is TRBV4-1 and J usage is TRBJ2-2; 9 bases agree with TRBD1. The CDR3 loop spans 16 amino acids. Germline V gives CDR1 MGHRA, CDR2 YSYEKL. V was clipped by 0 bases and J by 6 bases; unmatched bases: 5. The CDR3 loop reads CASSQEADRGSGELFF. As DNA, the CDR3 is TGCGCCAGCAGCCAAGAGGCGGACAGGGGTTCCGGGGAGCTGTTTTTT.

This clone has more than one count but fewer than ten. The J gene is TRBJ2-2, the V gene TRBV5-1, with D perhaps TRBD2 (5 bases). The germline V gene has CDR1 SGHRS and CDR2 YFSETQ. This CDR3 region has 11 residues. Trimming stripped 2 bases from V and 15 bases from J, with 11 bases between. The CDR3 protein is CASSFGLKVFF. Here the CDR3 DNA reads TGCGCCAGCAGCTTCGGACTGAAGGTGTTTTTT. The full variable domain, its missing parts supplied by reference TRBV5-1 and TRBJ2-2, is KAGVTQTPRYLIKTRGQQVTLSCSPISGHRSVSWYQQTPGQGLQFLFEYFSETQRNKGNFPGRFSGRQFSNSRSEMNVSTLELGDSALYLCASSFGLKVFFGEGSRLTVL.

This sequence joins TRBV4-1 and TRBJ2-2, with TRBD1 identical over 8 bases. V lost 3 bases and J lost 7; bases outside the gene matches: 7. CDR1 and CDR2 from the germline V gene are MGHRA and YSYEKL. The CDR3 loop spans 15 amino acids. The CDR3 loop is CASSHAWTGNGELFF. The CDR3 bases are TGCGCCAGCAGCCACGCCTGGACAGGGAACGGGGAGCTGTTTTTT.

The CDR3 loop is CAWRPQGERQPQHF. The CDR3 DNA is TGTGCCTGGAGGCCGCAGGGGGAACGTCAGCCCCAGCATTTT. This chain joins TRBV30 and TRBJ1-5; 7 positions match TRBD1. CDR3 length: 14 amino acids. Trimming removed 3 bases from V and 6 bases from J; junction bases left unmatched: 8. The V gene's germline CDR1 is GTSNPN and CDR2 SVGIG (reference sequence). Looking up the rest from reference TRBV30 and TRBJ1-5 gives the full variable domain: SQTIHQWPATLVQPVGSPLSLECTVEGTSNPNLYWYRQAAGRGLQLLFYSVGIGQISSEVPQNLSASRPQDRQFILSSKKLLLSDSGFYLCAWRPQGERQPQHFGDGTRLSIL.

V and J are TRBV5-1 and TRBJ1-6, with D possibly being TRBD1 (5 bases). The V and J ends lost 3 bases and 2 bases respectively, with 9 bases between them. This CDR3 is built from 15 residues. Germline lookup yields CDR1 SGHRS and CDR2 YFSETQ. CDR3 in DNA: TGCGCCAGCAGCTCTACGACAGCCTATAATTCACCCCTCCACTTT. This codes for CASSSTTAYNSPLHF.

The genes are TRBV9 and TRBJ2-7, with D perhaps TRBD1 (5 bases). Trimming left V 3 bases short and J 0 bases short, with 10 bases between. The CDR3 has 14 residues. Germline CDR1 and CDR2: SGDLS and YYNGEE. The CDR3 region is CASSAAGFSYEQYF. CDR3 nucleotide sequence: TGTGCCAGCAGCGCCGCAGGGTTCTCCTACGAGCAGTACTTC.

The chain is built from TRBV27 and TRBJ1-2; 9 nucleotides align to TRBD1. Germline V gene lookup returns CDR1 MNHEY and CDR2 SMNVEV (reference sequence). V shed 5 bases and J 6 bases; nucleotides not matched to a gene: 10. This CDR3 contains 15 residues. CDR3 nucleotide sequence: TGTGCCAGCAGTCAACACAACAGGGGGCCGGATGGCTACACCTTC. It is translated as CASSQHNRGPDGYTF.

The chain combines TRBV28 with TRBJ1-4; no clear D. V lost 6 bases and J lost 6, with 17 bases in between. CDR1 and CDR2 (germline): MDHEN, SYDVKM. CDR3 length: 15 amino acids. The CDR3 DNA reads TGTGCCAGCAGCCAGCCCCGGAGCGAGGATGAAAAACTGTTTTTT. Its protein is CASSQPRSEDEKLFF.

The V gene is TRBV10-3, the J gene TRBJ1-1, with 7 nucleotides matching TRBD1. This CDR3 is 17 amino acids long. Germline lookup yields CDR1 ENHRY and CDR2 SYGVKD. With 3 bases clipped from V and 0 bases from J, the junction kept 10 bases outside the gene matches. Here the CDR3 DNA reads TGTGCCATCAGTGACCACCAAATGGGACAGCTGAACACTGAAGCTTTCTTT. It encodes CAISDHQMGQLNTEAFF.

The chain joins TRBV2 to TRBJ2-3, with D perhaps matching TRBD2 (6 bases). This CDR3 has 19 amino acids. Germline CDR1 and CDR2: SNHLY and FYNNEI. V dropped 2 bases and J dropped 2 bases, with 23 bases sitting between them. The CDR3 loop is CASSEMGGRSSHHTDTQYF. As DNA, the CDR3 is TGTGCCAGCAGTGAAATGGGAGGCCGGTCCTCCCACCACACAGATACGCAGTATTTT.

The chain combines TRBV29-1 with TRBJ2-5; TRBD2 matches 8 bases. Germline V gives CDR1 SQVTM, CDR2 ANQGSEA. The CDR3 is made up of 13 amino acids. V shed 4 bases and J 2 bases; nucleotides not matched to a gene: 3. Written as DNA, the CDR3 is TGCAGCGTTGCTACTAGCGGTCAAGAGACCCAGTACTTC. It specifies CSVATSGQETQYF. The full variable domain, completed using reference TRBV29-1 and TRBJ2-5, is SAVISQKPSRDICQRGTSLTIQCQVDSQVTMMFWYRQQPGQSLTLIATANQGSEATYESGFVIDKFPISRPNLTFSTLTVSNMSPEDSSIYLCSVATSGQETQYFGPGTRLLVL.

The V gene is TRBV5-1, the J gene TRBJ2-7; 14 nucleotides line up with TRBD2. CDR3 length: 17 amino acids. Germline trimming cut 3 bases from V and 4 bases from J; bases unmatched to any gene: 9. Germline values: CDR1 SGHRS, CDR2 YFSETQ. The CDR3 protein is CASSSTTSGREAYEQYF. The CDR3, as DNA: TGCGCCAGCAGCTCCACGACTAGCGGGAGGGAAGCGTACGAGCAGTACTTC.